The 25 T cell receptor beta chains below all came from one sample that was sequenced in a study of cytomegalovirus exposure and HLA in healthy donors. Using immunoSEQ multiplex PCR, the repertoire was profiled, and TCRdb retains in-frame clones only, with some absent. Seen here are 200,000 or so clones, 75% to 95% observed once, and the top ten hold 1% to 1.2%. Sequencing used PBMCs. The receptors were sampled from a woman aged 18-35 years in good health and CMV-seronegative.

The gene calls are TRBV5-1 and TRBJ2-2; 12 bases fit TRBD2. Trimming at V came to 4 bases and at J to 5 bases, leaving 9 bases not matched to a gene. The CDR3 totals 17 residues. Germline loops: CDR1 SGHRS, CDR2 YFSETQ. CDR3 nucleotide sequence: TGCGCCAGCAGCCCCTCCCCTAGCGGGAGGGGGACCGGGGAGCTGTTTTTT. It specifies CASSPSPSGRGTGELFF.

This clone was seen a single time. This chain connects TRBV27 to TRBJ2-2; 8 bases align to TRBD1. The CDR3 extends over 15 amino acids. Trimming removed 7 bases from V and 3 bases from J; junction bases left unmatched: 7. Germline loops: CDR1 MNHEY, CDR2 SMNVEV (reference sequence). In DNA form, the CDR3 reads TGTGCCAGCAAGTCCGGACAGGGTTACACCGGGGAGCTGTTTTTT. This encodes CASKSGQGYTGELFF.

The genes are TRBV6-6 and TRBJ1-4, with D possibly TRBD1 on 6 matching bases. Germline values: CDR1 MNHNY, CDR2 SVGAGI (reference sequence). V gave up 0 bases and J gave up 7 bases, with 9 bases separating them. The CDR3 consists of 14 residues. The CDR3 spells CASSYSQGPEKLFF. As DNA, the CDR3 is TGTGCCAGCAGTTACTCACAGGGTCCTGAAAAACTGTTTTTT.

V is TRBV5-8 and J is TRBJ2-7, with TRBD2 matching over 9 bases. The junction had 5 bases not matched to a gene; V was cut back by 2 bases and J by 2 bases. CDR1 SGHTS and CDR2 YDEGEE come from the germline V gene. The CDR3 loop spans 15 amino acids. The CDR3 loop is CASSFRLAVTYEQYF. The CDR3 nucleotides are TGTGCCAGCAGCTTCCGACTAGCGGTTACCTACGAGCAGTACTTC.

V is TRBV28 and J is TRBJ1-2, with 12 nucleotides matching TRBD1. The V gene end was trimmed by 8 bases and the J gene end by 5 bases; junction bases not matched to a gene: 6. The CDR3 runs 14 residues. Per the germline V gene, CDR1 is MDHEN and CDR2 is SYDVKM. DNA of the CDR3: TGTGCCAGCGTCTCGGGACAGGGGGCATATGGCTACACCTTC. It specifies CASVSGQGAYGYTF.

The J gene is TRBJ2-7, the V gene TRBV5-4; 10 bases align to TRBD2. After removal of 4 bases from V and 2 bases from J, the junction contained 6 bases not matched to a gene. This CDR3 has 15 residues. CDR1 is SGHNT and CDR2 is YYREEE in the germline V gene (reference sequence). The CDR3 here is CASSNSGRIPYEQYF. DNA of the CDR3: TGTGCCAGCAGCAATAGCGGGAGGATCCCCTACGAGCAGTACTTC. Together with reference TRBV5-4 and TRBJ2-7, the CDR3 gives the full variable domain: ETGVTQSPTHLIKTRGQQVTLRCSSQSGHNTVSWYQQALGQGPQFIFQYYREEENGRGNFPPRFSGLQFPNYSSELNVNALELDDSALYLCASSNSGRIPYEQYFGPGTRLTVT.

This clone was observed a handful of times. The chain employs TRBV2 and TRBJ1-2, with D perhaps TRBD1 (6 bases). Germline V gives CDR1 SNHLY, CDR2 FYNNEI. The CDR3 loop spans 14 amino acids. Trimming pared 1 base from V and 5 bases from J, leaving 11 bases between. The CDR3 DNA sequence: TGTGCCAGCAGTGAAGGGGGGCAGGTTTATGGCTACACCTTC. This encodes CASSEGGQVYGYTF.

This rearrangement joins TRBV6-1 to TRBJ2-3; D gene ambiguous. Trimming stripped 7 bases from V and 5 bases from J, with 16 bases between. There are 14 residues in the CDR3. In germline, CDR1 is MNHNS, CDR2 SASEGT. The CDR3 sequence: CASNRVRTGDTQYF. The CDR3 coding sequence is TGTGCCAGCAATCGGGTTAGAACGGGAGATACGCAGTATTTT.

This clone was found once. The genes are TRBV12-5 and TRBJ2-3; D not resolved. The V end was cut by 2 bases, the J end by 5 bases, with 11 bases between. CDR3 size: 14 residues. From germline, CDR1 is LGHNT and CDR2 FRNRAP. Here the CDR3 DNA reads TGTGCTAGTGGTTTGAGCGCCACGCTAGATACGCAGTATTTT. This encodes CASGLSATLDTQYF.

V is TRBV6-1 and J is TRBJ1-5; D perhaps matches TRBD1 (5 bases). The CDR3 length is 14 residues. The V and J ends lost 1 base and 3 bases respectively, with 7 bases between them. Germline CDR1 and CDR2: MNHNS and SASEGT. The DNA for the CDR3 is TGTGCCAGCAGTGAAGGACAGTACAATCAGCCCCAGCATTTT. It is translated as CASSEGQYNQPQHF.

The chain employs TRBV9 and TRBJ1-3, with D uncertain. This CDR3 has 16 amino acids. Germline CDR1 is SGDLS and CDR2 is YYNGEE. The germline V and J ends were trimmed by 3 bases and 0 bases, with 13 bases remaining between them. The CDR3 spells CASSGRRRASGNTIYF. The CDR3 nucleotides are TGTGCCAGCAGCGGGCGAAGGAGAGCCTCTGGAAACACCATATATTTT. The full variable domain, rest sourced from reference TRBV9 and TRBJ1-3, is DSGVTQTPKHLITATGQRVTLRCSPRSGDLSVYWYQQSLDQGLQFLIQYYNGEERAKGNILERFSAQQFPDLHSELNLSSLELGDSALYFCASSGRRRASGNTIYFGEGSWLTVV.

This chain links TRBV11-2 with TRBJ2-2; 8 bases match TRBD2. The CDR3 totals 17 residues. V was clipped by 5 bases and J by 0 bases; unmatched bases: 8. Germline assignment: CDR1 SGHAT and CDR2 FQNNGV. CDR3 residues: CASSLTIAGSNTGELFF. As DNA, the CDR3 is TGTGCCAGCAGCCTCACAATAGCGGGGTCGAACACCGGGGAGCTGTTTTTT.

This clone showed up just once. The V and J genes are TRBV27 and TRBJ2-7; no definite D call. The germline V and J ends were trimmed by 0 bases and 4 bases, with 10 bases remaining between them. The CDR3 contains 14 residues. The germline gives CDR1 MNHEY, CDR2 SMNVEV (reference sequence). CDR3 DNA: TGTGCCAGCAGTTTATCCTCACGGTTGTACGAGCAGTACTTC. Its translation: CASSLSSRLYEQYF.

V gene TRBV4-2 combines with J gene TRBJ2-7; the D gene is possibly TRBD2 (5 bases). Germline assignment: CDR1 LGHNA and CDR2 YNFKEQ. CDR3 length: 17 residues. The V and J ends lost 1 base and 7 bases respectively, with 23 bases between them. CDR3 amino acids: CASSQGLRFRRGWEQYF. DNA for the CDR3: TGTGCCAGCAGCCAAGGGTTGCGGTTTCGACGGGGTTGGGAGCAGTACTTC.

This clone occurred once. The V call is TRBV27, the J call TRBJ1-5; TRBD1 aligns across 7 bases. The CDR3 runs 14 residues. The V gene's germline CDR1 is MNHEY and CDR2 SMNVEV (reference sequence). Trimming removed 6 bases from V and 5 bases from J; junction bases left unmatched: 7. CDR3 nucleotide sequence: TGTGCCAGCAGATTACTAGGGGGCCATCAGCCCCAGCATTTT. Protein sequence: CASRLLGGHQPQHF.

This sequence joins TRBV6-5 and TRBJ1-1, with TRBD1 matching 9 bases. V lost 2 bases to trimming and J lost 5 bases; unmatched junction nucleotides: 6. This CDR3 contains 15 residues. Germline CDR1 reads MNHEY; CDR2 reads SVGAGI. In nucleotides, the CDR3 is TGTGCCAGCAGTTACCCCGGACAGGGGATGACTGAAGCTTTCTTT. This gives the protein CASSYPGQGMTEAFF.

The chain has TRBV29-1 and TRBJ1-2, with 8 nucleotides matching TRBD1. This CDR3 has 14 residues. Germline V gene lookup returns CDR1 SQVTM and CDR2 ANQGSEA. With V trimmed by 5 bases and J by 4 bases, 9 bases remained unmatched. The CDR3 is CSVFRSDRGYGYTF. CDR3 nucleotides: TGCAGCGTTTTTCGCTCAGACAGGGGCTATGGCTACACCTTC.

The CDR3 spells CASSASGKHNEQFF. The DNA for the CDR3 is TGCGCCAGCAGCGCTAGCGGGAAACACAATGAGCAGTTCTTC. This chain connects TRBV10-1 to TRBJ2-1, with 9 bases aligning to TRBD2. The length of the CDR3 is 14 residues. The germline V gene encodes CDR1 WNHNN and CDR2 SYGVQD (reference sequence). The V gene end was trimmed by 6 bases and the J gene end by 5 bases; junction bases not matched to a gene: 5.

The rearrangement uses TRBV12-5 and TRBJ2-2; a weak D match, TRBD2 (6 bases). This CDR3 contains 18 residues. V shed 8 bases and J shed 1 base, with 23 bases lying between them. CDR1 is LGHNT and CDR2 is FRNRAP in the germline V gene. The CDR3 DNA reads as TGTGCTAGTCGAGGTCGGGAGATGGGAGCCTGGAACACCGGGGAGCTGTTTTTT. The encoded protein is CASRGREMGAWNTGELFF.

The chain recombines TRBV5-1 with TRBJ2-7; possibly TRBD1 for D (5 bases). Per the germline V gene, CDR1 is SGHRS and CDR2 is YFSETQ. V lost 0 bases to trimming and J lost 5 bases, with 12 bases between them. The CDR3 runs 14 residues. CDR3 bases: TGCGCCAGCAGCTTGGCCAAGGGGTTCGACGAGCAGTACTTC. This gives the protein CASSLAKGFDEQYF.

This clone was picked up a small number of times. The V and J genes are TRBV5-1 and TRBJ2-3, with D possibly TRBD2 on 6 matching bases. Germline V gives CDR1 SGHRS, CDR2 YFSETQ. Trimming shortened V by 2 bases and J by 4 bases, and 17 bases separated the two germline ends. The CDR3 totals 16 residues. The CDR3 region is CASSFNSPGEADTQYF. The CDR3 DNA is TGCGCCAGCAGCTTTAATTCCCCGGGAGAAGCAGATACGCAGTATTTT.

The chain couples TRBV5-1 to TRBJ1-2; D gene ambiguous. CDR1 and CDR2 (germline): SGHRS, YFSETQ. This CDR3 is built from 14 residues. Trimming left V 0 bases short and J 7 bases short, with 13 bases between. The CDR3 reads CASSLVPTTSGYTF. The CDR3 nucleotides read TGCGCCAGCAGCTTGGTTCCGACAACGAGTGGCTACACCTTC. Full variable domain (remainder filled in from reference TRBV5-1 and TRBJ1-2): KAGVTQTPRYLIKTRGQQVTLSCSPISGHRSVSWYQQTPGQGLQFLFEYFSETQRNKGNFPGRFSGRQFSNSRSEMNVSTLELGDSALYLCASSLVPTTSGYTFGSGTRLTVV.

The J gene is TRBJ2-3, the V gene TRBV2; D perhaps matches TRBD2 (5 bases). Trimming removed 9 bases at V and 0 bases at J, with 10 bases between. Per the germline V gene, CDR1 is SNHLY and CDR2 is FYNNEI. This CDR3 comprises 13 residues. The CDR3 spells CASSADSTDTQYF. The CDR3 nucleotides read TGTGCCAGTTCAGCGGATAGCACAGATACGCAGTATTTT.

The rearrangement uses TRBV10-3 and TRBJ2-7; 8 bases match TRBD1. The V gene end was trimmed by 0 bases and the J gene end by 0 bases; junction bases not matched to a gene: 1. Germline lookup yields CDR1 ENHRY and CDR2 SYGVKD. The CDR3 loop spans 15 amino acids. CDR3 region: CAISESGQDSYEQYF. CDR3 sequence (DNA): TGTGCCATCAGTGAGTCGGGACAGGACTCCTACGAGCAGTACTTC.

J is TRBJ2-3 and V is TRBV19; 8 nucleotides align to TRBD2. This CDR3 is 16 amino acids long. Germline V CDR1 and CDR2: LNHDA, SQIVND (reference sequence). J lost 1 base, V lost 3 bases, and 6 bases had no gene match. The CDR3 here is CASSIRGAGGTDTQYF. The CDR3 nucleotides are TGTGCCAGTAGTATCCGGGGAGCGGGGGGCACAGATACGCAGTATTTT.